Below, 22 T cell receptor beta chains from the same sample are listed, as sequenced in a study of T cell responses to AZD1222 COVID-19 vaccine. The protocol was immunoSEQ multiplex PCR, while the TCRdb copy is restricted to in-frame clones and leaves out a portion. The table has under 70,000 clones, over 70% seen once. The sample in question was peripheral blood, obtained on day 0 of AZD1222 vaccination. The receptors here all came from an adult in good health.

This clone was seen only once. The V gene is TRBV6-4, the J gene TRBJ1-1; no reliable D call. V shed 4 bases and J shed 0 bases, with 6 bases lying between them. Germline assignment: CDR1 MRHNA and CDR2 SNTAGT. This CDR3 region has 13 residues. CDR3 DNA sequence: TGTGCCAGCAGTGTACTCATGAACACTGAAGCTTTCTTT. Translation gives CASSVLMNTEAFF.

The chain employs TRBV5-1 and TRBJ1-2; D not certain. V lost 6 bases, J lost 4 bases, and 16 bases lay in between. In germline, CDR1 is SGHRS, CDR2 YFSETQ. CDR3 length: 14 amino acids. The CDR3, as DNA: TGCGCCAGCAACGAGGGCGGAGATAGCTATGGCTACACCTTC. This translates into CASNEGGDSYGYTF.

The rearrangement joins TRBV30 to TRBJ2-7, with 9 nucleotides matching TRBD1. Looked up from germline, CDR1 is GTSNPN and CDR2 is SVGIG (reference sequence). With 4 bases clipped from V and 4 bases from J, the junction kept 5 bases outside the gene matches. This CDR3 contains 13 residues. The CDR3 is CAWNTGGGYEQYF. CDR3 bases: TGTGCCTGGAACACAGGGGGCGGATACGAGCAGTACTTC.

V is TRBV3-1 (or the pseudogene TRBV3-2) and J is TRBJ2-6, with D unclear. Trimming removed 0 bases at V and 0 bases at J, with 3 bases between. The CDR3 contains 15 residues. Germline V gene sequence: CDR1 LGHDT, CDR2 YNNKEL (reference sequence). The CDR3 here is CASSQDISGANVLTF. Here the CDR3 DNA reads TGTGCCAGCAGCCAAGATATCTCTGGGGCCAACGTCCTGACTTTC.

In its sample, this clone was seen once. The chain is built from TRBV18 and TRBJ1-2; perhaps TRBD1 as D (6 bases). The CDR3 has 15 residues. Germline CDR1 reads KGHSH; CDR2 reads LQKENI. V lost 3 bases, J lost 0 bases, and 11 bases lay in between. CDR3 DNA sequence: TGTGCCAGCTCACCGGTGACAGGAACTAACTATGGCTACACCTTC. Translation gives CASSPVTGTNYGYTF.

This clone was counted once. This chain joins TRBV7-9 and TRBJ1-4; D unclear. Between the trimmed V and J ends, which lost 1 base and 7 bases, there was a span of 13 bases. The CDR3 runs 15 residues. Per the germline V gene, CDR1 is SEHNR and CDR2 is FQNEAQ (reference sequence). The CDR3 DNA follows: TGTGCCAGCAGCTTAGGAAGCTCATTCGGTGAAAAACTGTTTTTT. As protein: CASSLGSSFGEKLFF.

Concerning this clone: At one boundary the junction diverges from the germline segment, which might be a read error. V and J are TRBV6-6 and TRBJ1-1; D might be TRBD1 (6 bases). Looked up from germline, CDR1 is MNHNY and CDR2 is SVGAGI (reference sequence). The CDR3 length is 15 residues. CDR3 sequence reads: CASNYKTSGVTEAFF. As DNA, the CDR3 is TGTGCCAGCAATTACAAAACCTCAGGGGTCACTGAAGCTTTCTTT.

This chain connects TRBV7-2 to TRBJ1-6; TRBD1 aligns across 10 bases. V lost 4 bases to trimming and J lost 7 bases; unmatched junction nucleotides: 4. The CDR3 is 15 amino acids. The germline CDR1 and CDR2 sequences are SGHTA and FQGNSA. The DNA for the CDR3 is TGTGCCAGCAGCTCGCGGGACAGGGGAAATTCACCCCTCCACTTT. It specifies CASSSRDRGNSPLHF.

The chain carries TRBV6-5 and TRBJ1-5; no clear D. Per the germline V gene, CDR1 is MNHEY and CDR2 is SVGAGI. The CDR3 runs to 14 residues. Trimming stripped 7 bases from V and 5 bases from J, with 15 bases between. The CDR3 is CASKVDRWDQPQHF. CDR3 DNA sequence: TGTGCCAGCAAGGTGGACCGATGGGATCAGCCCCAGCATTTT.

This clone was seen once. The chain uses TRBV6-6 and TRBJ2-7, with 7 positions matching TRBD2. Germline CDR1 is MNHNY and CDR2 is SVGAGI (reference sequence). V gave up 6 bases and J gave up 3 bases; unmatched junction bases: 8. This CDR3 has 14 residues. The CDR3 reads CASRDPSGHYEQYF. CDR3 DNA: TGTGCCAGCAGAGACCCTAGCGGACACTACGAGCAGTACTTC.

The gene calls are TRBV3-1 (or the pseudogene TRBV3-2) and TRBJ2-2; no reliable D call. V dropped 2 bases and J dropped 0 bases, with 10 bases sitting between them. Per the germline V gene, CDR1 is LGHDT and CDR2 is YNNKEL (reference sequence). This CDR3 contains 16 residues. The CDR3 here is CASSQLGAANTGELFF. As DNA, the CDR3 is TGTGCCAGCAGCCAACTGGGCGCTGCGAACACCGGGGAGCTGTTTTTT.

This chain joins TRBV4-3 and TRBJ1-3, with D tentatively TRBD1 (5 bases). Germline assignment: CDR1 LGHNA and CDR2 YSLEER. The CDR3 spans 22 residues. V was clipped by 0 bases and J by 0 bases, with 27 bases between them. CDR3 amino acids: CASSQESGAGRPAWPSGNTIYF. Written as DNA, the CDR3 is TGCGCCAGCAGCCAAGAGTCTGGGGCAGGGAGACCCGCATGGCCCTCTGGAAACACCATATATTTT.

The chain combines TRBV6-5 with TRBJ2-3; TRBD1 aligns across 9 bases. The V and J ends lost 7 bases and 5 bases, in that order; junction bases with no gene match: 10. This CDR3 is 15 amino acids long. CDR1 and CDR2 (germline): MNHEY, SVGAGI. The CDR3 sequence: CASTTTGGIRDTQYF. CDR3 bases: TGTGCCAGCACCACTACAGGGGGCATAAGAGATACGCAGTATTTT.

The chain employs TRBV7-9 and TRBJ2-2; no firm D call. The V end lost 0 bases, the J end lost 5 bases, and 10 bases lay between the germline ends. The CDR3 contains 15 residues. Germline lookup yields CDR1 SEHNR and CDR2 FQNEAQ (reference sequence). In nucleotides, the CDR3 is TGTGCCAGCAGCTTAGCCCCTTCTACGACCGGGGAGCTGTTTTTT. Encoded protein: CASSLAPSTTGELFF.

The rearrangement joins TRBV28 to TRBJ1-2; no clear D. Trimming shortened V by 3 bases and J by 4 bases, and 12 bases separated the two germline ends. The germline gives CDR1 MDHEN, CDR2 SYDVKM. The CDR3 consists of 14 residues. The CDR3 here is CASSFQVGGYGYTF. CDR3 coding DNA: TGTGCCAGCAGTTTTCAGGTGGGCGGCTATGGCTACACCTTC.

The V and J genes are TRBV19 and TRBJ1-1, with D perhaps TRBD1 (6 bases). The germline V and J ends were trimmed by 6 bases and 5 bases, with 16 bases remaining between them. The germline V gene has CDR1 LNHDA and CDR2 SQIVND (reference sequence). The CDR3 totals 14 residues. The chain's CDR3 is CASSRGRGGTEAFF. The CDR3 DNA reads TGTGCCAGTAGCCGGGGCAGGGGAGGTACTGAAGCTTTCTTT.

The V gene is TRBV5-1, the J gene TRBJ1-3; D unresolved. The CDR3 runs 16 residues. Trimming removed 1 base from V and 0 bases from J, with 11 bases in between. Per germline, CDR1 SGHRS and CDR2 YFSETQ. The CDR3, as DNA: TGCGCCAGCAGCTTGTGGCAGATGAGCTCTGGAAACACCATATATTTT. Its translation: CASSLWQMSSGNTIYF. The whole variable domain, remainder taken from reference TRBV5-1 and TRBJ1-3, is KAGVTQTPRYLIKTRGQQVTLSCSPISGHRSVSWYQQTPGQGLQFLFEYFSETQRNKGNFPGRFSGRQFSNSRSEMNVSTLELGDSALYLCASSLWQMSSGNTIYFGEGSWLTVV.

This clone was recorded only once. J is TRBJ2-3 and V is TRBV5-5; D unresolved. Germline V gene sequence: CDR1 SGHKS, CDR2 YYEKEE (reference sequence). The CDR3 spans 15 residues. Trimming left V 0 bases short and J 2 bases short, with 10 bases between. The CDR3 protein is CASSLGRGLTDTQYF. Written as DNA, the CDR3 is TGTGCCAGCAGCTTGGGGAGAGGCCTCACAGATACGCAGTATTTT.

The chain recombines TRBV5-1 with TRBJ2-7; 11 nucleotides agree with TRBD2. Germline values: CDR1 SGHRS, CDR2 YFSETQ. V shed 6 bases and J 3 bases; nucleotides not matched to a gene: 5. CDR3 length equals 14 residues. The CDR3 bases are TGCGCCAGCAACGCTGGGACTAGCGGCTACGAGCAGTACTTC. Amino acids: CASNAGTSGYEQYF. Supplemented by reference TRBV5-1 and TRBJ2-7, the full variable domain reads KAGVTQTPRYLIKTRGQQVTLSCSPISGHRSVSWYQQTPGQGLQFLFEYFSETQRNKGNFPGRFSGRQFSNSRSEMNVSTLELGDSALYLCASNAGTSGYEQYFGPGTRLTVT.

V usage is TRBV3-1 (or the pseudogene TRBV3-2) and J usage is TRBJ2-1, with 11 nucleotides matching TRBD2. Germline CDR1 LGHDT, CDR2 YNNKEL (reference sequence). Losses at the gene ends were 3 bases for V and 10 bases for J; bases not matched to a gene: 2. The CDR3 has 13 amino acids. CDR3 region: CASSQLAGGEQFF. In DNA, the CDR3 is TGTGCCAGCAGCCAGCTAGCGGGAGGAGAGCAGTTCTTC.

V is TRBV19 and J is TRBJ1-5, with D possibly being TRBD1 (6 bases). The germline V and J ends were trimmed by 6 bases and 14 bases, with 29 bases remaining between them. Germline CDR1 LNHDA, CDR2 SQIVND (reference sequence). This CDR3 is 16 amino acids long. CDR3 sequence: CASREQGRGNQGIKHF. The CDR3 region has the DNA TGTGCCAGTAGAGAACAGGGAAGAGGGAATCAGGGTATCAAGCATTTT.

CDR3 sequence reads: CASSPNRGDNSPLHF. CDR3 nucleotide sequence: TGTGCCAGCAGTCCTAACAGGGGGGATAATTCACCCCTCCACTTT. The chain has TRBV28 and TRBJ1-6; 8 positions agree with TRBD1. J was trimmed by 5 bases and V by 5 bases; bases with no gene match: 5. The germline V gene has CDR1 MDHEN and CDR2 SYDVKM. This CDR3 is 15 amino acids long.